Listed below are T cell receptor beta chains from one sample, sequenced in a study of cytomegalovirus exposure and HLA in healthy donors. Method: immunoSEQ multiplex PCR; TCRdb's copy keeps in-frame clones and lacks some. The sample shows more than 85,000 clones, approximately 84% of them seen only once. Sample: PBMCs. These receptors came from a man aged 40-49 years in good health and CMV-seronegative. The CDR3 runs from the conserved cysteine through the conserved F or W. The D gene is left open where the match is weak. A row's size may be missing; if present it is once, few, many or a size class.

CASSVVPGGSGYTF	TGTGCCAGCAGCGTAGTTCCGGGGGGCTCAGGCTACACCTTC	TRBJ1-2	TRBV9	.	.
CASSLAGQGKGDTQYF	TGTGCCAGCAGCTTGGCCGGGCAGGGGAAGGGGGATACGCAGTATTTT	TRBJ2-3	TRBV5-6	once	.
CASSYSSGGTYEQYF	TGTGCCAGCAGTTACTCGTCAGGGGGCACTTACGAGCAGTACTTC	TRBJ2-7	TRBV6-5	.	TRBD1
CASSATTGATEAFF	TGCGCCAGCAGCGCCACTACAGGGGCCACTGAAGCTTTCTTT	TRBJ1-1	TRBV5-1	once	TRBD1
CASSPQVQFAYEQYF	TGCGCCAGCAGCCCTCAGGTCCAGTTTGCCTACGAGCAGTACTTC	TRBJ2-7	TRBV4-3	.	.
CASSQGRDTQYF	TGTGCCAGCAGCCAGGGAAGGGATACGCAGTATTTT	TRBJ2-3	TRBV7-2	once	.
CASSSLGAGELFF	TGTGCCAGCAGTTCTCTCGGGGCGGGAGAACTATTTTTT	TRBJ1-6	TRBV6-5	.	.
CASRGAGSYNEQFF	TGTGCCAGCCGGGGGGCGGGCTCCTACAATGAGCAGTTCTTC	TRBJ2-1	TRBV18	.	.
CASSLRDRFGTGNTIYF	TGTGCCAGCAGTCTCCGGGACAGGTTTGGTACTGGAAACACCATATATTTT	TRBJ1-3	TRBV28	.	TRBD1
CASSLAGQGAASYEQYF	TGTGCCAGTAGTCTTGCTGGACAGGGGGCCGCCTCCTACGAGCAGTACTTC	TRBJ2-7	TRBV19	.	TRBD1
CASSPTKGHGETQYF	TGTGCCAGCAGCCCTACAAAGGGACACGGGGAGACCCAGTACTTC	TRBJ2-5	TRBV4-2	.	.
CASSVGTYGYGYTF	TGTGCCAGCAGCGTAGGGACATATGGGTATGGCTACACCTTC	TRBJ1-2	TRBV9	.	.
CASSLRDQPQHF	TGTGCCAGCAGTTTACGGGATCAGCCCCAGCATTTT	TRBJ1-5	TRBV28	.	.
CASSLEQWNTEAFF	TGTGCCAGCAGCTTGGAACAGTGGAACACTGAAGCTTTCTTT	TRBJ1-1	TRBV5-4	.	.
CTSSHEANLSGNTIYF	TGCACCAGCAGCCATGAAGCCAACCTCTCTGGAAACACCATATATTTT	TRBJ1-3	TRBV1	.	.
CAIGRVTGETQYF	TGTGCCATCGGACGGGTGACGGGGGAGACCCAGTACTTC	TRBJ2-5	TRBV10-3	.	.
CASSPDRGPTDTQYF	TGTGCCAGCAGCCCGGACAGGGGGCCCACAGATACGCAGTATTTT	TRBJ2-3	TRBV7-2	.	TRBD1
CAGGRQGGTQYF	TGTGCCGGGGGGCGACAGGGGGGGACCCAGTACTTC	TRBJ2-5	TRBV6-5	.	TRBD1
CAISDAGRTLDGYTF	TGTGCCATCAGTGATGCGGGACGGACACTTGATGGCTACACCTTC	TRBJ1-2	TRBV10-3	.	.
CASSYDRGLAKNIQYF	TGTGCCAGCAGTTACGACAGGGGACTAGCCAAAAACATTCAGTACTTC	TRBJ2-4	TRBV6-5	.	TRBD1
CASSSDRVVGYTF	TGTGCCAGCAGCTCGGACAGGGTAGTCGGCTACACCTTC	TRBJ1-2	TRBV5-6	.	TRBD1
CASSLRRGEQYF	TGTGCCAGCAGTTTAAGGAGGGGCGAGCAGTACTTC	TRBJ2-7	TRBV28	.	.
CATSRDRGSYNEQFF	TGTGCCACCAGCAGGGACAGGGGCTCCTACAATGAGCAGTTCTTC	TRBJ2-1	TRBV15	once	TRBD1
CASSLRQGADTQYF	TGTGCCAGCAGCTTAAGACAGGGGGCAGATACGCAGTATTTT	TRBJ2-3	TRBV7-9	.	TRBD1
CASSLGLYEQYF	TGTGCCAGCAGCTTAGGCCTCTACGAGCAGTACTTC	TRBJ2-7	TRBV13	.	.
CASSLAKRVQETQYF	TGTGCCAGCAGCTTAGCAAAGCGCGTACAAGAGACCCAGTACTTC	TRBJ2-5	TRBV7-9	once	.
CASSSHCSRGYGYTF	TGCGCCAGCAGTTCTCACTGTTCAAGGGGCTATGGCTACACCTTC	TRBJ1-2	TRBV23-1	.	.
CASQQGVMSTEAFF	TGCGCCAGCCAGCAGGGTGTGATGAGCACTGAAGCTTTCTTT	TRBJ1-1	TRBV5-1	.	.
CSVGQSSEKLFF	TGCAGCGTGGGACAGTCGAGTGAAAAACTGTTTTTT	TRBJ1-4	TRBV29-1	.	TRBD1
CSVEDLTDRGYEQYF	TGCAGCGTTGAAGATTTGACGGACAGGGGGTACGAGCAGTACTTC	TRBJ2-7	TRBV29-1	.	TRBD1
CASMRESSYNSPLHF	TGTGCCAGCATGCGGGAGAGCTCCTATAATTCACCCCTCCACTTT	TRBJ1-6	TRBV2	.	.
CASSLFRAPYEQYF	TGTGCCAGCAGCTTGTTCAGGGCCCCCTACGAGCAGTACTTC	TRBJ2-7	TRBV5-6	.	.
CASSYLERGGPHTQYF	TGTGCCAGCAGTTACTTGGAGCGGGGGGGTCCCCATACGCAGTATTTT	TRBJ2-3	TRBV6-5	.	TRBD2
CASSFFSDQPQHF	TGTGCCAGTAGTTTCTTTTCCGATCAGCCCCAGCATTTT	TRBJ1-5	TRBV19	.	.
CASSQQISGGFGELFF	TGTGCCAGCAGCCAACAGATTAGCGGGGGTTTCGGGGAGCTGTTTTTT	TRBJ2-2	TRBV9	.	TRBD2
CASSEGQGYTVDTEAFF	TGTGCCAGCAGTGAAGGACAGGGTTATACGGTAGACACTGAAGCTTTCTTT	TRBJ1-1	TRBV6-1	.	TRBD1
CASSLQIADTQYF	TGTGCCAGCAGTTTACAAATAGCAGATACGCAGTATTTT	TRBJ2-3	TRBV27	few	.
CASSYSGGLNTEAFF	TGTGCCAGCAGTTACTCGGGGGGGCTGAACACTGAAGCTTTCTTT	TRBJ1-1	TRBV6-6	.	.
CASSHREGYGYTF	TGTGCCAGCAGCCACAGGGAGGGCTATGGCTACACCTTC	TRBJ1-2	TRBV7-2	.	.
CASSGTGSSNQPQHF	TGTGCCAGCAGTGGGACAGGGTCTAGCAATCAGCCCCAGCATTTT	TRBJ1-5	TRBV2	.	TRBD1
CASSEVRELFF	TGTGCCAGCAGTGAGGTTCGGGAGCTGTTTTTT	TRBJ2-2	TRBV28	.	.
CASSKQGNSPLHF	TGTGCCAGCAGTAAGCAGGGGAATTCACCCCTCCACTTT	TRBJ1-6	TRBV6-5	.	.
CASSLIENIQYF	TGTGCCAGCAGCTTAATAGAAAACATTCAGTACTTC	TRBJ2-4	TRBV7-2	once	.
CASSLGTLAPNYGYTF	TGTGCCAGCAGCTTGGGGACACTCGCACCTAACTATGGCTACACCTTC	TRBJ1-2	TRBV7-6	.	.
CASSYSGQGYEQYF	TGTGCCAGCAGTTACTCCGGACAGGGCTACGAGCAGTACTTC	TRBJ2-7	TRBV6-5	.	TRBD1
CASKVGGGSNEQFF	TGTGCCAGCAAAGTGGGCGGGGGGAGCAATGAGCAGTTCTTC	TRBJ2-1	TRBV6-1	.	TRBD2
CASIPLGGSGGYTF	TGTGCCAGTATCCCATTAGGAGGCTCGGGTGGCTACACCTTC	TRBJ1-2	TRBV19	.	.
CATGILGDQPQHF	TGTGCCACAGGGATCCTCGGTGATCAGCCCCAGCATTTT	TRBJ1-5	TRBV6-4	.	.
CASSSATGYYGYTF	TGTGCCAGCAGCTCGGCGACAGGATACTATGGCTACACCTTC	TRBJ1-2	TRBV9	.	.
CASSISSGGITDTQYF	TGCGCCAGCAGCATAAGTAGCGGGGGGATCACAGATACGCAGTATTTT	TRBJ2-3	TRBV5-1	.	TRBD2